These T cell receptor beta chains were read from a single sample in a study of T cells in Graves' hyperthyroidism and ophthalmopathy. TCRdb called the multiplex PCR reads again in MiXCR, with one record for every CDR3 protein. The top ten hold 18% of the sample, which has approximately 610,000 distinct CDR3 sequences, 16% seen once. The source material was blood. The receptors shown here come from a young woman with Graves' hyperthyroidism. CDR3s include the opening cysteine and the closing phenylalanine or tryptophan. D genes are given only for firm matches. Rows may omit the clone size; those that give it use once, few, many or a size class.

J,V,length,size,D,CDR3,DNA
TRBJ2-7,TRBV4-2,15,NA,NA,CASSPYTQTPYEQYF,TGTGCCAGCAGCCCTTACACCCAGACCCCCTACGAGCAGTACTTC
TRBJ2-1,TRBV2,13,few,NA,CASSDRVANEQFF,TGTGCCAGCAGTGATAGGGTTGCCAATGAGCAGTTCTTC
TRBJ1-1,TRBV12-3/TRBV12-4,15,few,NA,CTSSKTLRGNTEAFF,TGTACCAGCAGTAAAACCCTCAGGGGGAACACTGAAGCTTTCTTT
TRBJ2-7,TRBV29-1,13,few,TRBD1,CSVDPGQGYEQYF,TGCAGCGTTGACCCGGGACAGGGCTACGAGCAGTACTTC
TRBJ2-3,TRBV6-1,19,NA,TRBD2,CASSEALGLAGGPTDMQYF,TGTGCCAGCAGTGAGGCCTTGGGACTAGCGGGGGGGCCCACAGATATGCAGTATTTT
TRBJ2-3,TRBV6-2/TRBV6-3,14,NA,TRBD2,CASTDGGNADTQYF,TGTGCCAGCACCGACGGGGGGAACGCAGATACGCAGTATTTT
TRBJ1-4,TRBV5-8,15,NA,NA,CASSKLLDGIEKLFF,TGTGCCAGCAGCAAACTACTCGACGGGATTGAAAAACTGTTTTTT
TRBJ1-5,TRBV5-1,14,many,NA,CASSLAPDNQPQHF,TGCGCCAGCAGCTTGGCCCCAGATAATCAGCCCCAGCATTTT
TRBJ2-7,TRBV13,13,few,TRBD2,CASSPSGAYEQYF,TGTGCCAGCAGCCCTAGCGGGGCCTACGAGCAGTACTTC
TRBJ1-6,TRBV19,11,NA,NA,CASSTVPPLHF,TGTGCCAGTAGTACAGTCCCACCCCTCCACTTT
TRBJ2-7,TRBV4-1,14,few,NA,CASSQDWGSYEQYF,TGCGCCAGCAGCCAAGATTGGGGCTCCTACGAGCAGTACTTC
TRBJ2-7,TRBV12-3/TRBV12-4,12,many,NA,CASGNGGYEQYF,TGTGCCAGCGGGAACGGGGGTTACGAGCAGTACTTC
TRBJ1-2,TRBV30,14,many,NA,CAWTPLGGVGGYTF,TGTGCCTGGACCCCATTAGGGGGGGTCGGTGGCTACACCTTC
TRBJ2-5,TRBV18,14,many,NA,CASSPQRSQETQYF,TGTGCCAGCTCACCTCAGCGGAGCCAAGAGACCCAGTACTTC
TRBJ1-1,TRBV7-9,13,NA,NA,CASSSTGAAMAFF,TGTGCCAGCAGCTCGACCGGCGCCGCTATGGCTTTCTTT
TRBJ2-3,TRBV9,13,NA,NA,CASRGVGSDTRYF,TGTGCCAGCAGGGGGGTGGGGTCAGATACGCGGTATTTT
TRBJ1-2,TRBV27,16,many,NA,CASGYLAGGRGYGYTF,TGTGCCAGCGGTTACCTCGCCGGGGGGCGGGGCTATGGCTACACCTTC
TRBJ1-1,TRBV6-5,15,few,NA,CASSYSGLRNTEAFF,TGTGCCAGCAGTTACTCGGGTCTTAGGAACACTGAAGCTTTCTTT
TRBJ1-2,TRBV4-3,16,NA,TRBD1,CASSQDRDRGFYGYTF,TGCGCCAGCAGCCAAGATCGAGACAGGGGGTTTTACGGCTACACCTTC
TRBJ2-3,TRBV2,12,NA,NA,CANSPGGDTQYF,TGTGCCAACAGTCCAGGGGGGGATACGCAGTATTTT
TRBJ2-1,TRBV12-3/TRBV12-4,15,few,NA,CASSFGPGQYNEQFF,TGTGCCAGCAGTTTTGGGCCAGGGCAGTACAATGAGCAGTTCTTC
TRBJ2-7,TRBV6-2/TRBV6-3,16,NA,NA,CASSRMGYSSSYEQYF,TGTGCCAGCAGCAGGATGGGATACTCAAGCTCCTACGAGCAGTACTTC
TRBJ2-5,TRBV28,15,many,NA,CASSFAGKDRETQYF,TGTGCCAGCAGTTTTGCGGGGAAGGACCGGGAGACCCAGTACTTC
TRBJ2-6,TRBV11-2,16,many,NA,CASRTIRGAGANVLTF,TGTGCCAGCAGAACCATCCGAGGGGCCGGGGCCAACGTCCTGACTTTC
TRBJ2-3,TRBV7-8,18,many,NA,CASSLERRRSVPTDTQYF,TGTGCCAGCAGCTTAGAAAGGAGACGGAGTGTCCCCACAGATACGCAGTATTTT
TRBJ1-1,TRBV5-1,14,many,TRBD1,CASSMDRPNTEAFF,TGCGCCAGCAGCATGGACAGGCCGAACACTGAAGCTTTCTTT
TRBJ2-1,TRBV7-9,13,once,TRBD1,CASSPGTGFEQFF,TGTGCCAGCAGCCCCGGGACAGGGTTTGAGCAGTTCTTC
TRBJ2-5,TRBV29-1,12,many,NA,CSGRTDGETQYF,TGCAGCGGAAGGACGGACGGGGAGACCCAGTACTTC
TRBJ1-4,TRBV12-3/TRBV12-4,13,many,NA,CASSFKTNEKLFF,TGTGCCAGCAGTTTTAAAACTAATGAAAAACTGTTTTTT
TRBJ1-5,TRBV19,13,NA,NA,CASSTQTNQPQHF,TGTGCCAGTAGTACACAAACCAATCAGCCCCAGCATTTT
TRBJ2-7,TRBV7-9,15,NA,NA,CASSSKRGQNYEQYF,TGTGCCAGCAGCTCTAAGCGGGGACAGAACTACGAGCAGTACTTC
TRBJ2-3,TRBV6-5,14,NA,TRBD2,CASSWTSGLDTQYF,TGTGCCAGCAGTTGGACTAGCGGATTAGATACGCAGTATTTT
TRBJ2-6,TRBV7-9,17,NA,NA,CASSFTGESTGANVLTF,TGTGCCAGCAGCTTCACTGGGGAGAGCACTGGGGCCAACGTCCTGACTTTC
TRBJ1-5,TRBV29-1,12,NA,NA,CSAQGSGQPQHF,TGCAGCGCACAGGGATCGGGTCAGCCCCAGCATTTT
TRBJ2-5,TRBV13,13,NA,NA,CASSLPGKETQYF,TGTGCCAGCAGCTTACCTGGTAAAGAGACCCAGTACTTC
TRBJ2-7,TRBV12-3/TRBV12-4,14,many,NA,CASSSPGLNYEQYF,TGTGCCAGCAGTTCTCCAGGGTTAAACTACGAGCAGTACTTC
TRBJ2-3,TRBV2,13,many,TRBD2,CASTGLAGDTQYF,TGTGCCAGCACCGGACTAGCTGGAGATACGCAGTATTTT
TRBJ1-5,TRBV28,15,NA,TRBD1,CASRKGDRENQPQHF,TGTGCCAGCAGAAAAGGGGACAGGGAGAATCAGCCCCAGCATTTT
TRBJ2-7,TRBV20-1,14,NA,TRBD2,CSAVSLADSYEQYF,TGCAGTGCTGTCTCACTAGCGGATTCCTACGAGCAGTACTTC
TRBJ2-7,TRBV28,13,NA,TRBD1,CASRDRVSYEQYF,TGTGCCAGCAGAGACAGGGTATCCTACGAGCAGTACTTC
TRBJ2-7,TRBV5-1,15,many,NA,CASSFGDRYSYEQYF,TGCGCCAGCAGCTTCGGAGACAGATACTCCTACGAGCAGTACTTC
TRBJ1-1,TRBV24-1,14,NA,NA,CATSDSGQDTEAFF,TGTGCCACCAGTGATTCGGGGCAGGACACTGAAGCTTTCTTT
TRBJ1-4,TRBV12-3/TRBV12-4,14,NA,NA,CASSDTSTNEKLFF,TGTGCCAGCAGCGACACGTCAACTAATGAAAAACTGTTTTTT
TRBJ2-3,TRBV7-2,12,NA,NA,CASSINTDTQYF,TGTGCCAGCAGCATTAACACAGATACGCAGTATTTT
TRBJ1-2,TRBV12-3/TRBV12-4,14,NA,NA,CASSLTGGRLGYTF,TGTGCCAGCAGTTTAACCGGGGGGCGCCTAGGCTACACCTTC
TRBJ2-2,TRBV28,17,NA,TRBD1,CATMGQGTFANTGELFF,TGTGCCACAATGGGACAGGGGACTTTCGCGAACACCGGGGAGCTGTTTTTT
TRBJ2-7,TRBV18,13,many,TRBD1,CASSFQGANEQYF,TGTGCCAGCTCATTCCAGGGGGCGAACGAGCAGTACTTC
TRBJ1-1,TRBV7-9,15,NA,NA,CASSLEPRMNTEAFF,TGTGCCAGCAGCTTAGAACCGAGAATGAACACTGAAGCTTTCTTT